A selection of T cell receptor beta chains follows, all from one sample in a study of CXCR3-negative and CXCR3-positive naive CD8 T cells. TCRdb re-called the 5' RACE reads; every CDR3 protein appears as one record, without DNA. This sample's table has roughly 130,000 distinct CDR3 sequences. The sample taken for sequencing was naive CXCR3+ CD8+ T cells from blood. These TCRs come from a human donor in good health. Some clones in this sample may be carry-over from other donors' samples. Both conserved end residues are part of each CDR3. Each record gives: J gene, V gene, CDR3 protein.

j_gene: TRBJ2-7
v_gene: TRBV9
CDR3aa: CASSPRGLADYEQYF

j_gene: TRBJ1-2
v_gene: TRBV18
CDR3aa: CASSPPCTVCYTF

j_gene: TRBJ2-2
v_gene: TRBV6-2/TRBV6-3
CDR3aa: CASSYSRDHELFF

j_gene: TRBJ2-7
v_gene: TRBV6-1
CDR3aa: CASMGSGTTYEQYF

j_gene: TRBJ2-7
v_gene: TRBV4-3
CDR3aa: CASSQDDRGLYEQYF

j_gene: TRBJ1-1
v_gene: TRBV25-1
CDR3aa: CASSWGGAWAEAFF

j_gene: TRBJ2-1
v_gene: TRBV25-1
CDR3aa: CASISGLADYNEQFF

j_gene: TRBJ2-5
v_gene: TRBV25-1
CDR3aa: CASSDRDIRETQYF

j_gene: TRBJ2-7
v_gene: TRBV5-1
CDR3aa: CASSSHPSDRGEQYF

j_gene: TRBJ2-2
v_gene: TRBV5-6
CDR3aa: CASSLRLAGVGGELFF

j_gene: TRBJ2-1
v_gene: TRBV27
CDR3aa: CASSLGDRPYNEQFF

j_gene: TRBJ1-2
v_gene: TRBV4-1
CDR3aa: CASSQDPGTNYGYTF

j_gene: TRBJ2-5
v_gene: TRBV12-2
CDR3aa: CASRPRDRVFETQYF

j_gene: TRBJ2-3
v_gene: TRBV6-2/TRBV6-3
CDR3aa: CASSHSRGDTQYF

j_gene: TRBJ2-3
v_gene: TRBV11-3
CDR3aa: CASSLATLDTQYF

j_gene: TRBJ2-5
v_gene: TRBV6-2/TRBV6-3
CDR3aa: CASSTGETQYF

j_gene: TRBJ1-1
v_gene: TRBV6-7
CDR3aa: CASSYSGAYPPEAFF

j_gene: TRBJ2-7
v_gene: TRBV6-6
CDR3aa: CASGLRGDEQYF

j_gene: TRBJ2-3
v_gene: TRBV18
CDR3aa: CASSPLSGGESDTQYF

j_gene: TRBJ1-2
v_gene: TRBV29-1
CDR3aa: CSAGPTGRGANYGYTF

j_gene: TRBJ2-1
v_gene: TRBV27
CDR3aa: CASSTYGGQGRYNEQFF

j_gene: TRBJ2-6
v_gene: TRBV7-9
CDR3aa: CASSFGDRAGANVLTF

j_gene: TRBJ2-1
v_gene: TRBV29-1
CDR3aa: CTLQDSSYNEQFF

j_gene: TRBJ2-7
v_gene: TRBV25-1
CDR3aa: CASSDRPNEQYF

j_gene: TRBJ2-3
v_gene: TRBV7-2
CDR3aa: CARSGERDTQYF